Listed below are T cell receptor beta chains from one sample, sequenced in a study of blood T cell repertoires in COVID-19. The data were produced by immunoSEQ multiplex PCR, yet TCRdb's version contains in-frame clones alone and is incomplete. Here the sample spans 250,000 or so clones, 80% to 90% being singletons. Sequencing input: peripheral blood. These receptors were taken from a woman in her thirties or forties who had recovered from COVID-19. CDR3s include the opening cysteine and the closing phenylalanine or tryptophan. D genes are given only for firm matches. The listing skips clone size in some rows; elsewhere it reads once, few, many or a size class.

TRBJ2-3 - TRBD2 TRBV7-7 CASSLGREGTDTQYF TGTGCCAGCAGCTTGGGGCGGGAGGGCACAGATACGCAGTATTTT
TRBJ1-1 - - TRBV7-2 CASSLDRGGTEAFF TGTGCCAGCAGCTTAGATCGAGGTGGCACTGAAGCTTTCTTT
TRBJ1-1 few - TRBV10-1 CASSDGRKAFF TGCGCCAGCAGTGATGGCAGGAAAGCTTTCTTT
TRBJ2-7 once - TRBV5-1 CASSPLWALSYEQYF TGCGCCAGCAGCCCGCTATGGGCCCTCTCCTACGAGCAGTACTTC
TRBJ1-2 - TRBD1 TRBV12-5 CASGPTWDSNYGYTF TGTGCTAGTGGACCTACTTGGGACAGCAACTATGGCTACACCTTC
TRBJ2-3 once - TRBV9 CASSVSLTDTQYF TGTGCCAGCAGCGTTTCCCTCACAGATACGCAGTATTTT
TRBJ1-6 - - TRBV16 CASSQSAGVWNSPLHF TGTGCCAGCAGCCAATCTGCAGGGGTTTGGAATTCACCCCTCCACTTT
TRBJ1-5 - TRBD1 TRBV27 CASSLAGDRVFRQPQHF TGTGCCAGCAGTTTGGCCGGGGACAGGGTTTTTCGTCAGCCCCAGCATTTT
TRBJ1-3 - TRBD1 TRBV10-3 CAIRGQLLSGNTIYF TGTGCCATCAGGGGACAGCTACTCTCTGGAAACACCATATATTTT
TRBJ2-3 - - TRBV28 CASSFWDTSTDTQYF TGTGCCAGCAGTTTTTGGGACACTAGCACAGATACGCAGTATTTT
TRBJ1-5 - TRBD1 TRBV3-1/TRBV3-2 CASSARTGFGQPQHF TGTGCCAGCAGCGCCCGGACAGGGTTCGGTCAGCCCCAGCATTTT
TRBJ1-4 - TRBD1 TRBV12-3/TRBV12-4 CASSLALGDRRF TGTGCCAGCAGTTTAGCGCTCGGGGACAGGAGATTT
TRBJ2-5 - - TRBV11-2 CASSPSAGAQETQYF TGTGCCAGCAGCCCCAGCGCAGGGGCCCAAGAGACCCAGTACTTC
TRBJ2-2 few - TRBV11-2 CASSPNRARGGELFF TGTGCCAGCAGCCCCAACCGCGCCAGGGGAGGGGAGCTGTTTTTT
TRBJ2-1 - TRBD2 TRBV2 CASSKLLAGVGNEQFF TGTGCCAGCAGTAAACTACTAGCGGGAGTAGGGAATGAGCAGTTCTTC
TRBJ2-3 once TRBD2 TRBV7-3 CASSPRGQRGETDTQYF TGTGCCAGCAGCCCCCGGGGCCAGCGGGGGGAGACAGATACGCAGTATTTT
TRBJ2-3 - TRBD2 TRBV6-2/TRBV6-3 CASSYSTSGESSTDTQYF TGTGCCAGCAGTTATTCGACTAGCGGGGAATCTAGCACAGATACGCAGTATTTT
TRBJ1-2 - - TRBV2 CASSQGLGYTF TGTGCCAGCAGCCAGGGTTTGGGCTACACCTTC
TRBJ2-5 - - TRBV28 CASSPGSPGETQYF TGTGCCAGCAGCCCTGGGTCCCCGGGGGAGACCCAGTACTTC
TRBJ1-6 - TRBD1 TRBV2 CASTQGAYSPLHF TGTGCCAGCACACAGGGGGCCTATTCACCCCTCCACTTT
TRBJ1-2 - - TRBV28 CASSKETGYVRYGYTF TGTGCCAGCAGCAAGGAAACAGGGTACGTGCGCTATGGCTACACCTTC
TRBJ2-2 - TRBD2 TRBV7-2 CASSPRLAGGVGELFF TGTGCCAGCAGCCCGAGACTAGCGGGAGGGGTGGGGGAGCTGTTTTTT
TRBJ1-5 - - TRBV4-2 CASSQDEELWQGLPRANQPQHF TGTGCCAGCAGCCAAGATGAGGAGTTATGGCAGGGCCTCCCCAGGGCTAATCAGCCCCAGCATTTT
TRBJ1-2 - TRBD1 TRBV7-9 CASSTTGDGYTF TGTGCCAGCAGCACTACAGGGGATGGCTACACCTTC
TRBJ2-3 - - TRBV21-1 CASTQTSGSGTDTQYF TGTGCCAGCACCCAGACTAGCGGGAGCGGCACAGATACGCAGTATTTT
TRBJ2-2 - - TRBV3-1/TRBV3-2 CASQLGGSGELFF TGTGCCAGCCAATTAGGGGGTTCCGGGGAGCTGTTTTTT
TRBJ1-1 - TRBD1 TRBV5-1 CASSANTGGGNTEAFF TGCGCCAGCAGCGCGAATACAGGGGGCGGTAACACTGAAGCTTTCTTT
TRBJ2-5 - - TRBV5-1 CASSQGVYPETQYF TGCGCCAGCAGCCAAGGGGTCTACCCAGAGACCCAGTACTTC
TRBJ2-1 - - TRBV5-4 CASASSAESSYNEQFF TGTGCCAGCGCGTCGTCGGCGGAGAGCTCCTACAATGAGCAGTTCTTC
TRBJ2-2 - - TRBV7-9 CAYRENTGELFF TGTGCATACAGGGAGAACACCGGGGAGCTGTTTTTT
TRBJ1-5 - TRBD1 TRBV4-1 CASSKDRTDQPQHF TGCGCCAGCAGCAAGGACAGGACTGATCAGCCCCAGCATTTT
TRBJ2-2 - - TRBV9 CASSGDRAGTGELFF TGTGCCAGCAGCGGTGACAGAGCAGGGACCGGGGAGCTGTTTTTT
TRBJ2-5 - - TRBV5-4 CASSLGGELLQETQYF TGTGCCAGCAGCTTGGGGGGGGAACTCCTCCAAGAGACCCAGTACTTC